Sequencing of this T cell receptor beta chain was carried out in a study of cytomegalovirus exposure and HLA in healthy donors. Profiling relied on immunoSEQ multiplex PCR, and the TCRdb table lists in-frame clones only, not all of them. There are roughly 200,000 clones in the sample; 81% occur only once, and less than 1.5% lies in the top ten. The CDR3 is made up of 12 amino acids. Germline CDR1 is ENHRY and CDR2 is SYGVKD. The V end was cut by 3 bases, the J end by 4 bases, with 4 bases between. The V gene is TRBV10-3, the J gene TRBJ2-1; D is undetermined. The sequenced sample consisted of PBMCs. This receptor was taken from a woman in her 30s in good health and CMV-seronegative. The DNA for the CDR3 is TGTGCCATCAGTGACATTTACAATGAGCAGTTCTTC. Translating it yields CAISDIYNEQFF.